What follows is one T cell receptor beta chain and its context. The antigen is unknown. V was trimmed by 0 bases and J by 0 bases, leaving 7 bases between them. Germline V gene data show CDR1 as GTSNPN and CDR2 as SVGIG (reference sequence). The CDR3 contains 14 residues. This record comes from a study of OX40 agonist ivuxolimab in advanced cancers. Study information: Intravenous ivuxolimab at 0.01 to 10 mg/kg was given to patients every 2 weeks. Prior therapy, whether anti-PD-1, anti-PD-L1 or anti-CTLA-4, was allowed, and more than 35% had some.

Study-wide results and caveats: Antigens targeted by the expanded peripheral T cells were not determined.

Produced via immunoSEQ multiplex PCR; TCRdb's table is partial and in-frame only. Here the sample spans 55,000 to 85,000 clones, 87% being singletons. Source: CD4+ or CD8+ T cells sorted from blood, taken in a trial of the OX40 agonist ivuxolimab. The genes are TRBV30 and TRBJ2-3, with D perhaps matching TRBD2 (6 bases). The sequence came from an adult with an advanced solid tumor such as melanoma, head and neck, liver or kidney cancer. The CDR3 sequence is CAWSVGRSTDTQYF. The CDR3 coding sequence is TGTGCCTGGAGTGTGGGGAGGAGCACAGATACGCAGTATTTT.